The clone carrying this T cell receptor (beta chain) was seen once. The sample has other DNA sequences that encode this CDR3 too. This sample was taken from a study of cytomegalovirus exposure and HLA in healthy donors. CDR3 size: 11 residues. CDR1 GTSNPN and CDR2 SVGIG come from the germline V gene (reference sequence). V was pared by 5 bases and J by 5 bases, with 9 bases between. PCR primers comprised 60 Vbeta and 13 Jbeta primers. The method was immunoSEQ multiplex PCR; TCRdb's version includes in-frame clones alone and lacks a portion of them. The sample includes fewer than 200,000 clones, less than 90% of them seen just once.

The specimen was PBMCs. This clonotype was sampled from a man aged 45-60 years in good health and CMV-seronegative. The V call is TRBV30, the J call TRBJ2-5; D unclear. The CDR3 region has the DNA TGTGCCTGGGGGCAAAGGGAGACCCAGTACTTC. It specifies CAWGQRETQYF.